This T cell receptor beta chain was identified during a study of T cell responses to AZD1222 COVID-19 vaccine (dated by TCRdb to the early 2020s). A note on the overall study: TCR sequencing was performed for roughly 240 trial participants, of whom around 200 were given two doses of AZD1222 and around 25 were given two doses of MenACWY control vaccine. Enrollment into the trials was organized by age into subgroups of 18-55, 56-69 and 70-plus years, and those subgroups contained approximately 150, 30 and 60 TCR-sequenced participants, respectively.

V is shortened by 6 bases, J by 1 base, and the region joining them spans 9 bases. From the cysteine through the phenylalanine, the CDR3 covers 13 amino acids. Left in the record is the CDR3 DNA by itself, 39 bases read in frame from the first base. CDR1 and CDR2 are read off the germline V gene as KGHSH and LQKENI. The paper as a whole reports these results and caveats: Nearly half of unique spike-specific TCRs reportedly recognized epitopes outside regions mutated in the B.1.351 and B.1.1.7 variants. CD4 TCRs associated with the vaccine covered the entire spike protein, and the dominant responses were in regions 160-218 and 743-854. Because no day 14 peak-response samples were available, the repertoires could be characterized only after the peak T cell response. Only five or six AZD1222 recipients were SARS-CoV-2 seropositive at baseline, limiting conclusions about previously exposed vaccinees. Participants were mostly white British, with more females than males. The authors suggested clonal diversity may have been underestimated. After two AZD1222 doses, spike-specific TCR breadth and depth were significantly higher than at day 0 and than in MenACWY recipients. In the small 56-69-year group, the increase in depth fell short of significance, most likely because of low power.

This specimen's time point label, interpreted: about 28 days (+/-7) after the second vaccine dose. Because spike-specific TCR depth and breadth did not differ between the two schedules, AZD1222 recipients who got a second dose at roughly 4 weeks were pooled with those who got a second dose at roughly 12 weeks. Vaccinee samples were obtained from the UK trials COV001 and COV002, which included a single-blind randomized controlled phase 2/3 trial of AZD1222 (ChAdOx1 nCoV-19) in healthy adults. Trial participant PBMC samples were collected at day 0 and day 28 after the second dose for TCRbeta chain sequencing. In this sample, this clone turned up once. Its antigen specificity is not known. No much larger clone exists at a distance of one base, and base qualities are not known. The CDR3 regions of human TCRbeta chains were subjected to immunosequencing. Concerning the study's data processing: Repertoire TCRs were matched against a reference library of SARS-CoV-2-specific TCRs generated with the MIRA antigen-specificity platform. Breadth was defined as the fraction of unique TCRs that were SARS-CoV-2-associated. Depth was defined as the fraction of total T cells that were SARS-CoV-2-associated. Using the MIRA data, each spike-specific TCR was mapped to the spike region that the TCR reacts to and placed in a CD4 or CD8 class. Log10-transformed breadth and depth values were compared by one-way ANOVA with Sidak's multiple comparisons tests. The table was pulled from immuneACCESS by TCRdb, which kept in-frame rearrangements only. Such tables lose some clones; where checked, under half of the loss comes from unresolved V genes, and the rest has no known cause. That table is the source of V, J and clone size, and D and trimming were worked out from the DNA. For this sample there are about 130,000 clones; 80% to 95% appear just once. Around 3.5% of the sample belongs to the ten largest clones.

This sequence was found in an adult who received the AZD1222 COVID-19 vaccine. The rearrangement combines TRBV18 with TRBJ1-1, with the D segment identity uncertain. Sequencing used peripheral blood, obtained 28 days after the second AZD1222 dose. CDR3 protein: CASSDGENTEAFF. The DNA sequence follows: TGTGCCAGCTCCGACGGCGAGAACACTGAAGCTTTCTTT.